This entry lists 4 T cell receptor beta chains sequenced from one sample in a study of T cell repertoires in cytomegalovirus infection. The antigens of these receptors remain unknown. TCRdb processed the reads anew with MiXCR; each CDR3 protein has one entry. Of tens of thousands of distinct CDR3 sequences in the sample, roughly 18% were seen once. The specimen comprised CD8+ T cells from cultured PBMCs, sampled from culture after CMV antigen stimulation. The receptors shown here come from a human donor in good health (CMV status not recorded). Some clones in this sample may be carry-over from other donors' samples.

This clonotype appeared a few times. The chain employs TRBV4-1 and TRBJ2-6; 7 bases match TRBD1. V lost 4 bases, J lost 2 bases, and 20 bases stayed unmatched. Looked up from germline, CDR1 is MGHRA and CDR2 is YSYEKL. There are 21 residues in the CDR3. CDR3 sequence reads: CASSPSGQVKDSSPGANVLTF. As DNA, the CDR3 is TGCGCCAGCAGCCCCAGCGGACAGGTCAAAGATTCCTCCCCTGGGGCCAACGTCCTGACTTTC.

The gene calls are TRBV9 and TRBJ2-7, with unresolved D. Trimming pared 1 base from V and 6 bases from J, leaving 14 bases between. Germline V CDR1 and CDR2: SGDLS, YYNGEE. The CDR3 extends over 14 amino acids. The CDR3 here is CASSVNSARGEQYF. CDR3 bases: TGTGCCAGCAGCGTAAACTCAGCTCGAGGCGAGCAGTACTTC. Filled out from reference TRBV9 and TRBJ2-7, the complete variable domain reads DSGVTQTPKHLITATGQRVTLRCSPRSGDLSVYWYQQSLDQGLQFLIQYYNGEERAKGNILERFSAQQFPDLHSELNLSSLELGDSALYFCASSVNSARGEQYFGPGTRLTVT.

This clonotype was recorded a few times. The chain couples TRBV10-2 to TRBJ2-2, with D perhaps matching TRBD1 (5 bases). Trimming pared 5 bases from V and 0 bases from J, leaving 10 bases between. The CDR3 is 15 amino acids. The germline CDR1 and CDR2 sequences are WSHSY and SAAADI. CDR3 sequence reads: CASSIRQTNTGELFF. Here the CDR3 DNA reads TGCGCCAGCAGTATACGACAGACGAACACCGGGGAGCTGTTTTTT.

V and J are TRBV30 and TRBJ2-3; 10 bases map to TRBD1. Losses at the gene ends were 7 bases for V and 1 base for J; bases not matched to a gene: 11. The CDR3 has 16 amino acids. Looked up from germline, CDR1 is GTSNPN and CDR2 is SVGIG (reference sequence). CDR3 bases: TGTGCCTCTACCTTCCCGGGACAGGGGCGCACAGATACGCAGTATTTT. Its translation is CASTFPGQGRTDTQYF.